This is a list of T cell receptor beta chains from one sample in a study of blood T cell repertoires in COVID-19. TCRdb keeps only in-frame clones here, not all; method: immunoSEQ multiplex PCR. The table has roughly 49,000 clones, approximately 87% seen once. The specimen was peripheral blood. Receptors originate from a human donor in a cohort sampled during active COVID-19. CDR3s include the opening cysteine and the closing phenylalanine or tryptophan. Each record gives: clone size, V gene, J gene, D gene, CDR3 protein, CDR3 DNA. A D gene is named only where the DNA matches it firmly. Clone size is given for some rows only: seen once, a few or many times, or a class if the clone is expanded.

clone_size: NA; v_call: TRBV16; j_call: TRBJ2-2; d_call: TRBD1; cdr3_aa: CASSHTTGVGELFF; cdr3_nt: TGTGCCAGCAGCCACACGACAGGGGTCGGGGAGCTGTTTTTT
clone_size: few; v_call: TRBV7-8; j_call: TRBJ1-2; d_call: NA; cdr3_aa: CASSLEGTTGENYGYTF; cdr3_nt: TGTGCCAGCAGCTTAGAGGGGACAACCGGGGAGAACTATGGCTACACCTTC
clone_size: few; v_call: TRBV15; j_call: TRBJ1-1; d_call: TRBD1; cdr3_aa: CATSARTGNTEAFF; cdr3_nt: TGTGCCACCAGCGCCCGGACAGGAAACACTGAAGCTTTCTTT
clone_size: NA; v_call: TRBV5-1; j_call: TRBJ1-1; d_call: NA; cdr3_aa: CASPVGTEAFF; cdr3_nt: TGCGCCAGCCCGGTTGGCACTGAAGCTTTCTTT
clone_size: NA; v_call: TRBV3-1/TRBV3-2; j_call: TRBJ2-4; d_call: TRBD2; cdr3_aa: CASSQSRPGLAGGSGQYF; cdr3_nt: TGTGCCAGCAGCCAAAGTAGGCCGGGACTAGCGGGGGGGAGTGGTCAGTACTTC
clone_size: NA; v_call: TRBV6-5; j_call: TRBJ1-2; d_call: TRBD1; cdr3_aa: CASSTNTGGGYGYTF; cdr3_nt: TGTGCCAGCAGTACTAATACAGGGGGAGGCTATGGCTACACCTTC
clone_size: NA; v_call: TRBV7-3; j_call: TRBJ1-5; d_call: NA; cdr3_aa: CASSLDSGRNQPQHF; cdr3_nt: TGTGCCAGCAGCTTAGATTCCGGCAGGAATCAGCCCCAGCATTTT
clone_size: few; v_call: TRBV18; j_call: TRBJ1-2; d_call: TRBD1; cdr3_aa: CASSEDRADYGYTF; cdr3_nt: TGTGCCAGCTCAGAAGACAGGGCGGACTATGGCTACACCTTC
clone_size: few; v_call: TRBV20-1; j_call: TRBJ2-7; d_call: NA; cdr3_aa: CSASVRTGGEQYF; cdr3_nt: TGCAGTGCTAGTGTCCGCACTGGCGGCGAGCAGTACTTC
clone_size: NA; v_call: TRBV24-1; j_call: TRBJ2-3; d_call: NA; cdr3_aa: CATSDEWGADTQYF; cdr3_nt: TGTGCCACCAGTGATGAGTGGGGGGCAGATACGCAGTATTTT
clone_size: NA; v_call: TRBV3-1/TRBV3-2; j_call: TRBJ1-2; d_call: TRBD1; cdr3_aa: CASSPAGGNYGYTF; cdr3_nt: TGTGCCAGCAGCCCTGCAGGGGGTAACTATGGCTACACCTTC
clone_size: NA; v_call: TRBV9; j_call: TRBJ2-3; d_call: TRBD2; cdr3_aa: CASSALATDTQYF; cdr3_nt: TGTGCCAGCAGCGCACTAGCGACAGATACGCAGTATTTT
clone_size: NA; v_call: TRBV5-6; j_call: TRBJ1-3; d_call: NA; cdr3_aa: CASSLTGSIYF; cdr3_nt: TGTGCCAGCAGCTTGACAGGTTCCATATATTTT
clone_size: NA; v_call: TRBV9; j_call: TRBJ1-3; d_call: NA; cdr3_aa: CASSAKIVENTIYF; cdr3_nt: TGTGCCAGCAGCGCCAAGATAGTCGAAAACACCATATATTTT
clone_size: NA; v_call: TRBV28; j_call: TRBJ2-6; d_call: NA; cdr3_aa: CASSLSGPTSGANVLTF; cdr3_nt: TGTGCCAGCAGTTTATCAGGGCCGACCTCTGGGGCCAACGTCCTGACTTTC
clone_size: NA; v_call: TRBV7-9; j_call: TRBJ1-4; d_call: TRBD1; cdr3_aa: CASSLGGGAEKLFF; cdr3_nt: TGTGCCAGCAGCTTAGGAGGGGGCGCAGAAAAACTGTTTTTT
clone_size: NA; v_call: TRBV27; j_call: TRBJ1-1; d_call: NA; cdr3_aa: CASSWNRVEAFF; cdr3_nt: TGTGCCAGCAGCTGGAACAGGGTTGAAGCTTTCTTT
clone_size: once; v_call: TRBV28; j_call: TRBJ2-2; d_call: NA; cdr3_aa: CASKKQGNTGELFF; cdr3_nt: TGTGCCAGTAAGAAACAGGGGAACACCGGGGAGCTGTTTTTT
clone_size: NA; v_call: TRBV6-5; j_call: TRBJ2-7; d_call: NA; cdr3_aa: CASRNRGTLSYEQYF; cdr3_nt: TGTGCCAGCAGAAACCGGGGGACGCTGTCCTACGAGCAGTACTTC
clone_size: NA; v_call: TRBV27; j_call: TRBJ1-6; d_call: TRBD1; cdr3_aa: CASSFIGTGYSPLHF; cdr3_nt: TGTGCCAGCAGTTTCATCGGGACAGGGTATTCACCCCTCCACTTT
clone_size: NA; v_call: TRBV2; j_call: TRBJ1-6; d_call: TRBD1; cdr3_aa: CASSGRDRGNNSPLHF; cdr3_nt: TGTGCCAGCAGTGGCCGGGACAGGGGGAATAATTCACCCCTCCACTTT
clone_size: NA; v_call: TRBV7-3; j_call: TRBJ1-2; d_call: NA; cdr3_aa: CASSRGGGDGYTF; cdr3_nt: TGTGCCAGCAGCAGAGGGGGTGGGGATGGCTACACCTTC
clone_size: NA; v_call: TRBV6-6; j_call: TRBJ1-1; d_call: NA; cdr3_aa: CASSYSGGLTEAFF; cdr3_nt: TGTGCCAGCAGTTACAGTGGGGGCCTCACTGAAGCTTTCTTT
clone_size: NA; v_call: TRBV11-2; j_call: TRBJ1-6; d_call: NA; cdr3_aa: CASNADSSPLHF; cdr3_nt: TGTGCCAGCAACGCGGACAGTTCACCCCTCCACTTT
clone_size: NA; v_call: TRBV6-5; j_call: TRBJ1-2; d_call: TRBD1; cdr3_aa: CASNRGQGYGYTF; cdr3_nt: TGTGCCAGCAATCGGGGACAGGGGTATGGCTACACCTTC
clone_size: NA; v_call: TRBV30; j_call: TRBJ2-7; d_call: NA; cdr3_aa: CACRRSSYEQYF; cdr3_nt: TGTGCCTGCCGACGGAGCTCCTACGAGCAGTACTTC
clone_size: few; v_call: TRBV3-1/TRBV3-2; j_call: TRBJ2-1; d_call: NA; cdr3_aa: CASSQGEDRQQFF; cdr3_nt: TGTGCCAGCAGCCAAGGTGAGGATCGTCAGCAGTTCTTC
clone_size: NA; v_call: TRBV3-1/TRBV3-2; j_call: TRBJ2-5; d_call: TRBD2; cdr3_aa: CACSGGNLQETQYF; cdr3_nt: TGTGCCTGTAGCGGGGGGAATTTACAAGAGACCCAGTACTTC
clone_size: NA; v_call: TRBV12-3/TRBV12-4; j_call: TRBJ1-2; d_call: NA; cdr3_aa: CASSLNSGGYTF; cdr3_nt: TGTGCCAGCAGTTTAAACAGCGGAGGCTACACCTTC
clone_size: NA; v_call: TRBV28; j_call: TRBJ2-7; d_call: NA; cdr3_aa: CASSWRRGYEQYF; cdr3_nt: TGTGCCAGCAGTTGGAGGAGGGGCTACGAGCAGTACTTC
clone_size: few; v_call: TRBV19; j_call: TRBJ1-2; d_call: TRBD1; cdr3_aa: CASRGGTGSSSYGYTF; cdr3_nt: TGTGCCAGTAGGGGCGGGACAGGCAGTAGCAGCTATGGCTACACCTTC
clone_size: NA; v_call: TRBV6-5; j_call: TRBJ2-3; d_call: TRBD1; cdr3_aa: CASSPQGPADTQYF; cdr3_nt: TGTGCCAGCAGTCCACAGGGGCCGGCAGATACGCAGTATTTT
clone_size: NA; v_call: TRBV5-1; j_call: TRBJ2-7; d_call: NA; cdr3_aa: CASSLVAGSNEQYF; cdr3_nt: TGCGCCAGCAGCTTGGTGGCAGGGTCCAACGAGCAGTACTTC
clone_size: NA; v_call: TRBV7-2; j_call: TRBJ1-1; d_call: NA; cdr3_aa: CASSLVGEGSTEAFF; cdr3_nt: TGTGCCAGCAGCTTAGTGGGGGAGGGGAGCACTGAAGCTTTCTTT
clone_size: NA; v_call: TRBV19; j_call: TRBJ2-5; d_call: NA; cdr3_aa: CASSPRSEETQYF; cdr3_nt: TGTGCCAGTAGTCCACGGAGTGAAGAGACCCAGTACTTC
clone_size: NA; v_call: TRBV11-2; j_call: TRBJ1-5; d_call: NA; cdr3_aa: CASSSGNQPQHF; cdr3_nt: TGTGCCAGCAGCTCCGGCAATCAGCCCCAGCATTTT
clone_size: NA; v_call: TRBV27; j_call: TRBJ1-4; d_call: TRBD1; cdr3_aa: CASSPGQNARFNEKLFF; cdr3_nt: TGTGCCAGCAGTCCGGGACAGAACGCCAGATTTAATGAAAAACTGTTTTTT
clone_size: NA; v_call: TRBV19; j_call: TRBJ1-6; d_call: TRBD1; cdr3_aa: CASSKPGQGHGGPLHF; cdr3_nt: TGTGCCAGTAGTAAACCGGGACAGGGGCACGGAGGACCCCTCCACTTT
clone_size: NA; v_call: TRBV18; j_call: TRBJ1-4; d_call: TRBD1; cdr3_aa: CASSPPMTGGEKLFF; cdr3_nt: TGTGCCAGCTCACCACCGATGACAGGGGGCGAAAAACTGTTTTTT
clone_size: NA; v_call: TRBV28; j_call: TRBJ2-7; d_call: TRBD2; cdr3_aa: CASRRGEQYF; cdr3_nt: TGTGCCTCCCGGCGGGGGGAGCAGTACTTC
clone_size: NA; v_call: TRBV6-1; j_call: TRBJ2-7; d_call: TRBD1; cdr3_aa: CASSEYVDRAEQYF; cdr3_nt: TGTGCCAGCAGTGAATACGTGGACAGGGCCGAGCAGTACTTC
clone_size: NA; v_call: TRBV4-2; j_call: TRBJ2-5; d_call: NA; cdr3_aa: CASSANAGRVQETQYF; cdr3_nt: TGTGCCAGCAGCGCTAATGCCGGGAGAGTCCAAGAGACCCAGTACTTC
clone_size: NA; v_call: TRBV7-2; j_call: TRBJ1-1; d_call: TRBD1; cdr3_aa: CASSLPGGFTEAFF; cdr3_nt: TGTGCCAGCAGCTTGCCAGGGGGCTTCACTGAAGCTTTCTTT
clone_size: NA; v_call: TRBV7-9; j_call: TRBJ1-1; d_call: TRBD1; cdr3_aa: CASRGGQGPNTEAFF; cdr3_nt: TGTGCCAGCAGGGGTGGACAGGGGCCTAACACTGAAGCTTTCTTT
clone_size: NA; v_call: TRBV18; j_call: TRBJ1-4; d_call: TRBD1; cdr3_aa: CASSPRTGPNEKLFF; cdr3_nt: TGTGCCAGCTCACCTAGGACAGGCCCAAATGAAAAACTGTTTTTT
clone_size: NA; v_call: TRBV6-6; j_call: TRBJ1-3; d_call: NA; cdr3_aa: CASGDPGLSGNTIYF; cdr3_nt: TGTGCCAGCGGAGACCCCGGACTTTCTGGAAACACCATATATTTT